This TCR beta chain originates from a study of radiation and T cells in renal cell carcinoma. Findings of the study overall: Irradiated tumors held more dominant CDR3 motifs than control tumors.

Profiling relied on immunoSEQ multiplex PCR, and the TCRdb table lists in-frame clones only, not all of them. Here the sample spans about 13,000 clones, about 33% being singletons. This clone has a count of ten or more. As yet, its antigen is unknown. As to treatment: 15 Gy SBRT to primary tumor, nephrectomy 4 weeks later. This sequence was found in a man aged 55 to 70 with renal cell carcinoma. The sequencing used tumor tissue, collected from a patient whose treatment included radiotherapy and nephrectomy.

CDR3 nucleotides: TGCGCCAGCAGCCCCGGGACTAGCGGGAACGAGCAGTACTTC. Translation gives CASSPGTSGNEQYF. The V gene is TRBV4-3, the J gene TRBJ2-7; 13 bases line up with TRBD2. V shed 4 bases and J 5 bases; nucleotides not matched to a gene: 2. Germline V CDR1 and CDR2: LGHNA, YSLEER. The CDR3 loop spans 14 amino acids.